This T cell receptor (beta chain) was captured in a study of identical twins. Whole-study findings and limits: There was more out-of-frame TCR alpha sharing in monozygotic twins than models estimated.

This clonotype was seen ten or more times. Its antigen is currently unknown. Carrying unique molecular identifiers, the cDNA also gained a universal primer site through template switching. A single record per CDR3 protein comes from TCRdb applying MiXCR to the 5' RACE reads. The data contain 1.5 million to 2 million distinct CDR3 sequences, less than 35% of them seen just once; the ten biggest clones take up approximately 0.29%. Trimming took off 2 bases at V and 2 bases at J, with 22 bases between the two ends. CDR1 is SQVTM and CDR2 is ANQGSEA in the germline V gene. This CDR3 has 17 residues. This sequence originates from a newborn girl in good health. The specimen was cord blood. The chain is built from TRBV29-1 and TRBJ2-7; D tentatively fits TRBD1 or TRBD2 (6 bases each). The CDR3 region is CSVEKGIGGLVTYEQYF. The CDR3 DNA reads TGCAGCGTTGAAAAGGGGATTGGGGGGCTAGTGACCTACGAGCAGTACTTC.